In its sample, the clone carrying this T cell receptor beta chain ranks as medium-sized. The antigen remains undetermined. The data stem from a study of T cell responses to AZD1222 COVID-19 vaccine. Study-wide points: Clonal diversity was possibly underestimated, and the donors were mostly white British, with more females.

The method was immunoSEQ multiplex PCR; TCRdb's version includes in-frame clones alone and lacks a portion of them. The data show tens of thousands of clones, 86% seen once. The CDR3 spans 15 residues. V trimming: 2 bases; J trimming: 2 bases; junction bases outside the gene matches: 4. Germline V gene lookup returns CDR1 SGHTA and CDR2 FQGTGA. The sample was peripheral blood, taken on day 0 of AZD1222 vaccination. J is TRBJ2-5 and V is TRBV7-3; TRBD2 agrees at 8 bases. This TCR was recovered from an adult in good health. CDR3 region: CASSLWASGQETQYF. The CDR3 DNA is TGTGCCAGCAGCTTATGGGCTAGCGGGCAAGAGACCCAGTACTTC.